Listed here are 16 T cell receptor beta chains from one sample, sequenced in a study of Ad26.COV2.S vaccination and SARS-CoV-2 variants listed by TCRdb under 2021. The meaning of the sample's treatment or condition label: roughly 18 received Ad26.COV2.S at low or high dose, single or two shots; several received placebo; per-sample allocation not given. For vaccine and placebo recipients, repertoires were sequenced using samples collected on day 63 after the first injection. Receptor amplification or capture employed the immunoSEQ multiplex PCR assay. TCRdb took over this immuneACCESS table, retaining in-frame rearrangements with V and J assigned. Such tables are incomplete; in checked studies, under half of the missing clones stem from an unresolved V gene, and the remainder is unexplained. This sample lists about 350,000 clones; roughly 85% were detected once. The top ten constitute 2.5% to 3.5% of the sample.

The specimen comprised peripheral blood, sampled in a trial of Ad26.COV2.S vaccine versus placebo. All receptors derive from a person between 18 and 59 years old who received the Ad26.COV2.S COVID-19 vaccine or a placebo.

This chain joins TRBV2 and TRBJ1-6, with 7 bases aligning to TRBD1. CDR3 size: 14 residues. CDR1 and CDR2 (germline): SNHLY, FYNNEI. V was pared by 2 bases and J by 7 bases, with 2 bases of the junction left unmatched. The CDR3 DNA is TGTGCCAGCAGTGAACAAGGGGGCAATTCACCCCTCCACTTT. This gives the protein CASSEQGGNSPLHF.

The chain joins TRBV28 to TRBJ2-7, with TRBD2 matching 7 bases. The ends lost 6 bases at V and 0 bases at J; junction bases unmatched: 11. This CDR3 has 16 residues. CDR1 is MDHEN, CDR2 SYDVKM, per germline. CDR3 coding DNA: TGTGCCAGCAGCCCCTGGTTGGCGGGAGCCTCCTACGAGCAGTACTTC. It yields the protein CASSPWLAGASYEQYF.

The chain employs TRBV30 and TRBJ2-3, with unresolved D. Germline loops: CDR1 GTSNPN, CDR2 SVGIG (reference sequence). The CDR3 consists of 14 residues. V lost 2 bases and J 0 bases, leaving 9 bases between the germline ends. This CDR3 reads CAWSKTVSTDTQYF. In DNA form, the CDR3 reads TGTGCCTGGAGTAAGACGGTTAGCACAGATACGCAGTATTTT.

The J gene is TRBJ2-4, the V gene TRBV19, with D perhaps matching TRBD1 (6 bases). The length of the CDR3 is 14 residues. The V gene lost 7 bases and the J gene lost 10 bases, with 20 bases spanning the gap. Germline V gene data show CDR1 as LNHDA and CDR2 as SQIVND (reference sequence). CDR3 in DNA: TGTGCCAGTAAAATGGGGGACACAGTGTCGATTCAGTACTTC. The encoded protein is CASKMGDTVSIQYF.

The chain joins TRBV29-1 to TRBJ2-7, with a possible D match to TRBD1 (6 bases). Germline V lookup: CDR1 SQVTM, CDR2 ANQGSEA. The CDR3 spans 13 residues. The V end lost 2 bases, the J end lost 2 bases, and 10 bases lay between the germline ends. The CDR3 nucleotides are TGCAGCGTTGAACAGGGGATTCCCTACGAGCAGTACTTC. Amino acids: CSVEQGIPYEQYF.

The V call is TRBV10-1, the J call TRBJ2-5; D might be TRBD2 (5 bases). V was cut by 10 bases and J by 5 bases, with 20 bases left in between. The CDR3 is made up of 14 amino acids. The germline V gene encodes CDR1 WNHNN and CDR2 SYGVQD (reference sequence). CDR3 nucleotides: TGCGCCACCATGGACCCAGGACTCTGGGAGACCCAGTACTTC. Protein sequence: CATMDPGLWETQYF.

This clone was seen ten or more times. CDR3 sequence reads: CASSVDRGDSPLHF. CDR3 in DNA: TGTGCCAGCAGCGTTGACAGGGGCGATTCACCCCTCCACTTT. The chain employs TRBV9 and TRBJ1-6, with 8 bases identical to TRBD1. Germline lookup yields CDR1 SGDLS and CDR2 YYNGEE. The V and J ends lost 2 bases and 8 bases, in that order; junction bases with no gene match: 3. The CDR3 covers 14 residues.

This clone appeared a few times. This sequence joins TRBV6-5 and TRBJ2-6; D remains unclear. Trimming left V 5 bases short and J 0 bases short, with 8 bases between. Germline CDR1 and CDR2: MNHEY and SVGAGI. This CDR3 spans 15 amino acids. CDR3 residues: CASSRRNSGANVLTF. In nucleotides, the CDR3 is TGTGCCAGCAGTCGGAGAAACTCTGGGGCCAACGTCCTGACTTTC.

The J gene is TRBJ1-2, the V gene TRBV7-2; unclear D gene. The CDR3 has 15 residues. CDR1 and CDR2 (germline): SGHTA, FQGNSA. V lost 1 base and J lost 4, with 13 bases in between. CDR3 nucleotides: TGTGCCAGCAGCTTAGATCGGGGTGAAGCCTATGGCTACACCTTC. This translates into CASSLDRGEAYGYTF.

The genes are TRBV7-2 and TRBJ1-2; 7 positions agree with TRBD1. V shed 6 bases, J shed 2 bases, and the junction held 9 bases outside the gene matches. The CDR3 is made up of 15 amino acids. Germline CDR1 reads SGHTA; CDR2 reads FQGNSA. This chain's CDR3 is CASSQQGSPNYGYTF. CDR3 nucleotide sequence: TGTGCCAGCAGTCAACAGGGGAGCCCGAACTATGGCTACACCTTC.

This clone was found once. The CDR3 bases are TGTGCCAGCATCAGGGGACTAGCGGTTTACTCCTACGAGCAGTACTTC. This sequence encodes CASIRGLAVYSYEQYF. This chain links TRBV6-4 with TRBJ2-7, with 11 bases that match TRBD2. Germline V gives CDR1 MRHNA, CDR2 SNTAGT. V lost 7 bases, J lost 0 bases, and 8 bases stayed unmatched. The CDR3 covers 16 residues.

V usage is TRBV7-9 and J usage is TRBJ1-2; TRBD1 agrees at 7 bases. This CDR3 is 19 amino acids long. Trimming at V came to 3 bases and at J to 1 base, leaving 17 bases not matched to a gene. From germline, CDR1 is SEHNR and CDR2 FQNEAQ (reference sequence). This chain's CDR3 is CASSFTRGAQGTYNYGYTF. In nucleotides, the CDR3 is TGTGCCAGCAGCTTTACGCGGGGAGCACAGGGGACATATAACTATGGCTACACCTTC.

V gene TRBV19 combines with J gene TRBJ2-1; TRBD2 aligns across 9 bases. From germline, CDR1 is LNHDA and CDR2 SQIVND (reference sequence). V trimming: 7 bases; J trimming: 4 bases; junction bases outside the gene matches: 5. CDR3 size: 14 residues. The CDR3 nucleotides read TGTGCCAGTAAAGGGCTAGCGGGGTACAATGAGCAGTTCTTC. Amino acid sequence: CASKGLAGYNEQFF.

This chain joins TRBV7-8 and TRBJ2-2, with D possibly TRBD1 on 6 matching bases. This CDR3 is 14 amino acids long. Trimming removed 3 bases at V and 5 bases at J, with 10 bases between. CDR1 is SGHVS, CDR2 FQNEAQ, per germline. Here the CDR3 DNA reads TGTGCCAGCAGCTTTCAACAGGGAACCGGGGAGCTGTTTTTT. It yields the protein CASSFQQGTGELFF.

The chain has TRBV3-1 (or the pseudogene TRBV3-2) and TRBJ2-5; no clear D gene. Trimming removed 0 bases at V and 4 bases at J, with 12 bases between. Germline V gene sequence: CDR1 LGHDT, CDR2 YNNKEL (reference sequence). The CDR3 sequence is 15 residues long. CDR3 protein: CASSQDPAKSETQYF. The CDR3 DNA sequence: TGTGCCAGCAGCCAAGATCCGGCTAAATCAGAGACCCAGTACTTC.

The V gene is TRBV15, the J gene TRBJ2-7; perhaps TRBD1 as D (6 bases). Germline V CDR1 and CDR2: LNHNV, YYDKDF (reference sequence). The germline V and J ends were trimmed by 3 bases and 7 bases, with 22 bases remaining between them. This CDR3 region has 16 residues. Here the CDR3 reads CATSSKTGRLSGEQYF. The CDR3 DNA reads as TGTGCCACCAGCAGTAAGACAGGCCGGTTATCGGGAGAGCAGTACTTC.